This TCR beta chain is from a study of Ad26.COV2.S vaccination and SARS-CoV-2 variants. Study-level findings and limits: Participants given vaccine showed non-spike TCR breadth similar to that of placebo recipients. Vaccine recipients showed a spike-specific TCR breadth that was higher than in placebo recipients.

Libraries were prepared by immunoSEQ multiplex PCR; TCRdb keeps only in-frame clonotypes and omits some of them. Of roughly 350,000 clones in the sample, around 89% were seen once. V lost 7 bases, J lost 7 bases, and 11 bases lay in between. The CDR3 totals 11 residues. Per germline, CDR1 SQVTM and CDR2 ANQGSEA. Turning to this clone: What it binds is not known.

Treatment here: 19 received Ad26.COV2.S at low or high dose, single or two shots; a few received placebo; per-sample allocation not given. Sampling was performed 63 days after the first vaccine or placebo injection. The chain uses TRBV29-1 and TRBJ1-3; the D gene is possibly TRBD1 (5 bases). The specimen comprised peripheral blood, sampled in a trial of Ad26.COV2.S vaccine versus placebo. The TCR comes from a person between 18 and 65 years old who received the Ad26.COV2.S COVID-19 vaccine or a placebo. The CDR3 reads CSAARDNTIYF. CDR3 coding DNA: TGCAGCGCCGCACGGGACAACACCATATATTTT.